Below, 17 T cell receptor beta chains from the same sample are listed, as sequenced in a study of response to subunit inactivated influenza vaccine. TCRdb re-derived calls from the RT-PCR reads in MiXCR, one entry per CDR3 protein. The sample has about 540,000 distinct CDR3 sequences, roughly a quarter seen once; the top ten hold 2.5% to 3%. This same sample was also taken into another study, of T cells expressing NK-cell markers. That source notes: TCR beta libraries carry UMIs added by 5'RACE template switching.

The specimen comprised CD4+ T cells sorted from PBMCs, sampled approximately 13 days after vaccination. The source is a man aged 45-60 years who received an inactivated influenza vaccine.

V usage is TRBV6-1 and J usage is TRBJ2-7; 7 nucleotides agree with TRBD1. Germline CDR1 reads MNHNS; CDR2 reads SASEGT. Trimming removed 7 bases from V and 3 bases from J; junction bases left unmatched: 12. This CDR3 is built from 15 residues. The CDR3 nucleotides are TGTGCCAGCACCCAAAACCTCCGGGACAGCTACGAGCAGTACTTC. Its protein is CASTQNLRDSYEQYF.

This clonotype was found many times. The chain carries TRBV12-3 or TRBV12-4 and TRBJ1-5; D uncertain. The V and J ends lost 1 base and 4 bases respectively, with 11 bases between them. The CDR3 is 15 amino acids. The CDR3 loop is CASSLGAWRNQPQHF. The CDR3 nucleotides are TGTGCCAGCAGTTTAGGGGCTTGGAGGAATCAGCCCCAGCATTTT.

This clonotype was seen more than once but under ten times. V and J are TRBV28 and TRBJ2-3, with 11 bases that match TRBD2. The ends lost 7 bases at V and 3 bases at J; junction bases unmatched: 6. The germline V gene encodes CDR1 MDHEN and CDR2 SYDVKM. CDR3 size: 15 residues. The DNA for the CDR3 is TGTGCCAGCACTCGGACTAGCGGGTGGACAGATACGCAGTATTTT. Translation: CASTRTSGWTDTQYF.

This clonotype was observed a few times. The gene calls are TRBV20-1 and TRBJ1-1; D not certain. There are 11 residues in the CDR3. Trimming took 7 bases from V and 3 from J, leaving 9 bases between them. The V gene's germline CDR1 is DFQATT and CDR2 SNEGSKA (reference sequence). The CDR3 is CSVGGDTEAFF. For the CDR3, the DNA is TGCAGTGTCGGCGGGGACACTGAAGCTTTCTTT.

This clonotype was detected a few times. The rearrangement uses TRBV3-1 and TRBJ2-2; D gene ambiguous. Germline lookup yields CDR1 LGHDT and CDR2 YNNKEL (reference sequence). The CDR3 is 16 residues long. The V and J ends lost 2 bases and 5 bases respectively, with 15 bases between them. As DNA, the CDR3 is TGTGCCAGCAGCCAAACTAATTTGATGCGTACCGGGGAGCTGTTTTTT. Translation: CASSQTNLMRTGELFF.

The J gene is TRBJ2-3, the V gene TRBV24-1; 10 nucleotides match TRBD2. V trimming: 3 bases; J trimming: 6 bases; junction bases outside the gene matches: 11. Germline V gives CDR1 KGHDR, CDR2 SFDVKD. The CDR3 contains 17 residues. CDR3 sequence (DNA): TGTGCCACCAGTGATGCCGTCAGCGGGAGGGCTTGGGATACGCAGTATTTT. Its translation: CATSDAVSGRAWDTQYF.

This chain uses TRBV11-3 with TRBJ2-3; D ambiguous. V gave up 5 bases and J gave up 0 bases, with 12 bases separating them. The CDR3 consists of 15 residues. Germline CDR1 reads SGHNT; CDR2 reads YENEEA. This CDR3 is CASSPGVLSTDTQYF. CDR3 in DNA: TGTGCCAGCAGCCCCGGAGTCCTAAGCACAGATACGCAGTATTTT. The full variable domain, rest sourced from reference TRBV11-3 and TRBJ2-3, is EAGVVQSPRYKIIEKKQPVAFWCNPISGHNTLYWYLQNLGQGPELLIRYENEEAVDDSQLPKDRFSAERLKGVDSTLKIQPAELGDSAVYLCASSPGVLSTDTQYFGPGTRLTVL.

The sample holds a few counts of this clonotype. This rearrangement joins TRBV12-3 or TRBV12-4 to TRBJ1-5; 9 nucleotides agree with TRBD1. V gave up 2 bases and J gave up 6 bases; unmatched junction bases: 5. The CDR3 spans 15 residues. Here the CDR3 DNA reads TGTGCCAGCAGTTTATGGGGACAGGGAACTCAGCCCCAGCATTTT. It is translated as CASSLWGQGTQPQHF.

V usage is TRBV7-9 and J usage is TRBJ2-2, with no clear D. V dropped 1 base and J dropped 0 bases, with 9 bases sitting between them. There are 16 residues in the CDR3. Germline lookup yields CDR1 SEHNR and CDR2 FQNEAQ (reference sequence). The CDR3: CASSLELGTNTGELFF. CDR3 DNA: TGTGCCAGCAGCTTAGAGCTGGGGACGAACACCGGGGAGCTGTTTTTT.

The chain combines TRBV12-3 or TRBV12-4 with TRBJ1-2; D is possibly TRBD1 (5 bases). CDR3 length: 15 residues. V was shortened by 6 bases and J by 8 bases, with 22 bases between the two germline ends. This chain's CDR3 is CASRPGGGSKDGYTF. CDR3 nucleotides: TGTGCCAGCAGACCCGGGGGGGGGTCTAAGGACGGCTACACCTTC.

The chain recombines TRBV12-3 or TRBV12-4 with TRBJ2-1; possibly TRBD1 for D (6 bases). This CDR3 region has 15 residues. V lost 0 bases, J lost 6 bases, and 12 bases lay in between. The CDR3 DNA follows: TGTGCCAGCAGTTTAGCACAGGGTGGGTCCAATGAGCAGTTCTTC. Translating gives CASSLAQGGSNEQFF.

This clonotype was counted a few times. The junction does not match germline at one end; this may be a read error. The chain has TRBV20-1 and TRBJ1-4, with 9 bases aligning to TRBD1. The CDR3 has 11 amino acids. The germline V gene has CDR1 DFQATT and CDR2 SNEGSKA (reference sequence). CDR3 DNA: TGCAGTGCCCATAGCCTCGGGACAGGGACTTTT. The encoded protein is CSAHSLGTGTF.

This clonotype has a handful of counts. The chain employs TRBV6-5 and TRBJ2-5; 7 bases match TRBD1. CDR1 and CDR2 (germline): MNHEY, SVGAGI. After removal of 2 bases from V and 3 bases from J, the junction contained 6 bases not matched to a gene. This CDR3 contains 15 residues. CDR3 in DNA: TGTGCCAGCAGTTACGGTGGCAGGGGGAAAGAGACCCAGTACTTC. Translation: CASSYGGRGKETQYF.

This clonotype was recorded a few times. The V gene is TRBV5-4, the J gene TRBJ2-5; perhaps TRBD1 as D (6 bases). Germline V gene lookup returns CDR1 SGHNT and CDR2 YYREEE (reference sequence). V was pared by 3 bases and J by 3 bases, with 6 bases between. CDR3 size: 12 residues. The CDR3 sequence: CASSYREETQYF. DNA for the CDR3: TGTGCCAGCAGCTACAGGGAAGAGACCCAGTACTTC.

The chain couples TRBV5-1 to TRBJ2-5; D is tentatively TRBD1 or TRBD2 (5 bases each). The CDR3 sequence is 16 residues long. In germline, CDR1 is SGHRS, CDR2 YFSETQ. V gave up 0 bases and J gave up 5 bases, with 17 bases separating them. CDR3 nucleotides: TGCGCCAGCAGCTTGGAAGGGACCTTGGGACGGGAGACCCAGTACTTC. It yields the protein CASSLEGTLGRETQYF.

CDR3 sequence (DNA): TGTGCCAGCAGCCCCCATCACGGGAATGAGCAGTTCTTC. Translating it yields CASSPHHGNEQFF. The chain combines TRBV7-3 with TRBJ2-1; D is unresolved. The V gene's germline CDR1 is SGHTA and CDR2 FQGTGA. V dropped 5 bases and J dropped 7 bases, with 12 bases sitting between them. The CDR3 runs 13 residues.

The chain joins TRBV28 to TRBJ2-7; 9 bases line up with TRBD1. Unmatched junction bases numbered 8, after V lost 9 bases and J lost 5 bases. Per germline, CDR1 MDHEN and CDR2 SYDVKM. This CDR3 is 13 amino acids long. The CDR3, as DNA: TGTGCCAGTACGGAACAGGGGGCCCACGAGCAGTACTTC. Its protein is CASTEQGAHEQYF.